Listed below are T cell receptor beta chains from one sample, sequenced in a study of cytomegalovirus exposure and HLA in healthy donors. The assay was immunoSEQ multiplex PCR, and TCRdb's table has in-frame clones only and misses some. The data hold fewer than 250,000 clones, with just over 75% observed a single time. Sequences were obtained from PBMCs. Every receptor here comes from a young man in good health and CMV-seronegative. CDR3s include the opening cysteine and the closing phenylalanine or tryptophan. Fields, in order: D gene, J gene, V gene, clone size, CDR3 protein, CDR3 DNA. D genes are given only for firm matches. Clone size is not always given. Where it is, it says once, few, many or a class for expanded clones.

TRBD1 | TRBJ2-1 | TRBV5-1 | - | CASSSNPGQGINEQFF | TGCGCCAGCAGCTCGAACCCGGGACAGGGGATAAATGAGCAGTTCTTC
- | TRBJ2-7 | TRBV5-1 | - | CASSLNPAGGNEQYF | TGCGCCAGCAGCTTGAATCCAGCGGGTGGGAACGAGCAGTACTTC
TRBD2 | TRBJ2-7 | TRBV7-2 | - | CASSLGTGGGYEQYF | TGTGCCAGCAGCTTAGGGACGGGAGGGGGCTACGAGCAGTACTTC
- | TRBJ2-3 | TRBV11-2 | - | CASSTRRGSTDTQYF | TGTGCCAGCAGCACCCGGCGGGGCTCCACAGATACGCAGTATTTT
- | TRBJ2-2 | TRBV10-3 | - | CAGGQTNTGELFF | TGTGCGGGGGGGCAGACGAACACCGGGGAGCTGTTTTTT
TRBD2 | TRBJ2-3 | TRBV5-1 | - | CASSLGTSGTGLDTQYF | TGCGCCAGCAGCCTTGGTACTAGCGGGACCGGGCTGGATACGCAGTATTTT
TRBD1 | TRBJ1-3 | TRBV18 | - | CASSPSQGPTRNTIYF | TGTGCCAGCTCACCATCACAGGGGCCGACTAGAAACACCATATATTTT
TRBD1 | TRBJ2-5 | TRBV10-3 | - | CAIRGTGQPSGTQYF | TGTGCCATCAGGGGAACGGGACAGCCATCCGGGACCCAGTACTTC
- | TRBJ2-1 | TRBV6-1 | - | CASRDRVNEQFF | TGTGCCAGCAGGGACAGAGTCAATGAGCAGTTCTTC
- | TRBJ2-1 | TRBV4-1 | - | CASSQDPSGNEQFF | TGCGCCAGCAGCCAAGATCCCTCGGGCAATGAGCAGTTCTTC
- | TRBJ2-3 | TRBV7-3 | few | CASSLVGPDTQYF | TGTGCCAGCAGCTTAGTGGGCCCGGATACGCAGTATTTT
- | TRBJ2-7 | TRBV28 | - | CASSSGWGRREQYF | TGTGCCAGCAGTTCCGGATGGGGCCGCCGCGAGCAGTACTTC
- | TRBJ1-1 | TRBV19 | - | CASRDYRLTEAFF | TGTGCCAGTAGGGATTACAGGCTCACTGAAGCTTTCTTT